This section outlines one T cell receptor (beta chain) sequence together with its context. CDR3 size: 18 residues. Germline lookup yields CDR1 SNHLY and CDR2 FYNNEI. J was trimmed by 4 bases and V by 6 bases; bases with no gene match: 9. This sample was taken from a study of blood T cell repertoires in COVID-19. Sequencing used immunoSEQ multiplex PCR; TCRdb keeps in-frame clones, though not all of them. In the table there are approximately 270,000 clones, 70% to 90% of which are singletons. Sample: peripheral blood. The TCR originated in a woman between 25 and 40 years old with COVID-19, enrolled during active disease. The J gene is TRBJ2-6, the V gene TRBV2; 13 bases are shared with TRBD2. CDR3 DNA sequence: TGTGCCAGCAGCGAATTACTAGCGGGGGGGCCCGGGGCCAACGTCCTGACTTTC. It yields the protein CASSELLAGGPGANVLTF.